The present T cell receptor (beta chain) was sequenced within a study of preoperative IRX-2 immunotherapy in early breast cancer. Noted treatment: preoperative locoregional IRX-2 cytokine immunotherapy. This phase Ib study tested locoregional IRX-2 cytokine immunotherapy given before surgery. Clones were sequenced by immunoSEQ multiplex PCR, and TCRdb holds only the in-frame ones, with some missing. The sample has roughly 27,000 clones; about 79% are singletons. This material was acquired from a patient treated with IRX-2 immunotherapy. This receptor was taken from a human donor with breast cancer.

This CDR3 is CAWGRGTLGEQFF. The CDR3 DNA reads TGTGCCTGGGGTCGCGGGACCCTCGGTGAGCAGTTCTTC. J is TRBJ2-1 and V is TRBV30; D may be TRBD2 (6 bases). The CDR3 spans 13 residues. The V gene lost 5 bases and the J gene lost 9 bases, with 17 bases spanning the gap. In germline, CDR1 is GTSNPN, CDR2 SVGIG (reference sequence).